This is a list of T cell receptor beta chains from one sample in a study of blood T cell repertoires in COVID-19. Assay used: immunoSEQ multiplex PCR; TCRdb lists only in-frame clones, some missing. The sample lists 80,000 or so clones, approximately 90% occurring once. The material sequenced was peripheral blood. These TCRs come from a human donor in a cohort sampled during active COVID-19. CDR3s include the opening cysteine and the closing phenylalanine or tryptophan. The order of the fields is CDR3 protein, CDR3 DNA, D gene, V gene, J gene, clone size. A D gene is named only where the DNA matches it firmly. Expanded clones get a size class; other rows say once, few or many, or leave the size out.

CDR3aa: CSVRRTGVLVEAFF
CDR3nt: TGCAGCGTACGTAGGACAGGGGTATTAGTTGAAGCTTTCTTT
d_gene: TRBD1
v_gene: TRBV29-1
j_gene: TRBJ1-1
abundance: -

CDR3aa: CASSPRTSGYNEQFF
CDR3nt: TGTGCCAGCAGCCCCCGGACTAGCGGATACAATGAGCAGTTCTTC
d_gene: TRBD2
v_gene: TRBV11-3
j_gene: TRBJ2-1
abundance: once

CDR3aa: CASSIGTAGRQETQYF
CDR3nt: TGTGCCAGTAGCATTGGGACGGCCGGGAGGCAAGAGACCCAGTACTTC
d_gene: TRBD2
v_gene: TRBV19
j_gene: TRBJ2-5
abundance: -

CDR3aa: CASSPRGQGAWDEQYF
CDR3nt: TGTGCCAGCTCACCAAGGGGACAGGGGGCTTGGGACGAGCAGTACTTC
d_gene: TRBD1
v_gene: TRBV18
j_gene: TRBJ2-7
abundance: -

CDR3aa: CAPKGQDRRKNIQYF
CDR3nt: TGTGCCCCCAAAGGCCAGGACAGGAGAAAAAACATTCAGTACTTC
d_gene: TRBD1
v_gene: TRBV11-3
j_gene: TRBJ2-4
abundance: -

CDR3aa: CASSQDDRVNQPQHF
CDR3nt: TGCGCCAGCAGCCAAGATGACAGGGTCAATCAGCCCCAGCATTTT
d_gene: TRBD1
v_gene: TRBV4-1
j_gene: TRBJ1-5
abundance: -

CDR3aa: CASSLSLAVNNEQFF
CDR3nt: TGTGCCAGCAGCTTGAGTCTAGCGGTCAACAATGAGCAGTTCTTC
d_gene: TRBD2
v_gene: TRBV5-4
j_gene: TRBJ2-1
abundance: -

CDR3aa: CAYGQGNTEAFF
CDR3nt: TGTGCCTACGGACAGGGCAACACTGAAGCTTTCTTT
d_gene: TRBD1
v_gene: TRBV30
j_gene: TRBJ1-1
abundance: -

CDR3aa: CASSLPDWDQPQHF
CDR3nt: TGTGCCAGCTCACTTCCGGACTGGGATCAGCCCCAGCATTTT
d_gene: -
v_gene: TRBV18
j_gene: TRBJ1-5
abundance: -

CDR3aa: CASSETVTGGYNEQFF
CDR3nt: TGTGCCAGCAGTGAAACAGTCACGGGGGGCTACAATGAGCAGTTCTTC
d_gene: TRBD2
v_gene: TRBV6-1
j_gene: TRBJ2-1
abundance: -

CDR3aa: CAWSPVGQGAGKLFF
CDR3nt: TGTGCCTGGAGTCCAGTGGGGCAGGGGGCTGGAAAACTGTTTTTT
d_gene: TRBD1
v_gene: TRBV30
j_gene: TRBJ1-4
abundance: -

CDR3aa: CASSIHLQGLRGEPEAFF
CDR3nt: TGTGCCAGTAGTATTCATCTTCAGGGGCTCAGGGGTGAACCTGAAGCTTTCTTT
d_gene: -
v_gene: TRBV19
j_gene: TRBJ1-1
abundance: -

CDR3aa: CAWSLNTGIPYGYTF
CDR3nt: TGTGCCTGGAGTCTTAATACAGGGATCCCCTATGGCTACACCTTC
d_gene: -
v_gene: TRBV30
j_gene: TRBJ1-2
abundance: -

CDR3aa: CASSQAPLAGAHEQFF
CDR3nt: TGCGCCAGCAGCCAAGCCCCGCTAGCGGGAGCTCATGAGCAGTTCTTC
d_gene: TRBD2
v_gene: TRBV4-1
j_gene: TRBJ2-1
abundance: -

CDR3aa: CASSRGTGGDTQYF
CDR3nt: TGTGCCAGTAGTCGCGGGACGGGGGGAGATACGCAGTATTTT
d_gene: TRBD2
v_gene: TRBV19
j_gene: TRBJ2-3
abundance: -

CDR3aa: CASSYSRGGGEAFF
CDR3nt: TGTGCCAGCAGTTACTCCCGGGGGGGTGGTGAAGCTTTCTTT
d_gene: -
v_gene: TRBV6-5
j_gene: TRBJ1-1
abundance: -

CDR3aa: CASSEEFGSGVTDTQYF
CDR3nt: TGTGCCAGCAGTGAAGAGTTTGGTAGCGGGGTCACAGATACGCAGTATTTT
d_gene: TRBD2
v_gene: TRBV2
j_gene: TRBJ2-3
abundance: -

CDR3aa: CASSNRTGGASRPFYGYTF
CDR3nt: TGTGCCAGCAGCAATCGGACAGGGGGAGCGTCCAGGCCGTTCTATGGCTACACCTTC
d_gene: -
v_gene: TRBV21-1
j_gene: TRBJ1-2
abundance: -

CDR3aa: CAISDRDRSTGELFF
CDR3nt: TGTGCCATCAGTGACCGGGACAGGAGCACCGGGGAGCTGTTTTTT
d_gene: TRBD1
v_gene: TRBV10-3
j_gene: TRBJ2-2
abundance: once

CDR3aa: CASSFGGGRDTQYF
CDR3nt: TGCGCCAGCAGCTTCGGGGGAGGGAGAGATACGCAGTATTTT
d_gene: TRBD2
v_gene: TRBV5-1
j_gene: TRBJ2-3
abundance: -

CDR3aa: CASGSGQKNIQYF
CDR3nt: TGTGCTAGTGGTTCGGGACAGAAAAACATTCAGTACTTC
d_gene: TRBD1
v_gene: TRBV12-5
j_gene: TRBJ2-4
abundance: -

CDR3aa: CASSLVRANYGYTF
CDR3nt: TGTGCCAGCAGCTTGGTGCGGGCTAACTATGGCTACACCTTC
d_gene: -
v_gene: TRBV5-8
j_gene: TRBJ1-2
abundance: -

CDR3aa: CASSYSYNRGLVNSPLHF
CDR3nt: TGTGCCAGCAGTTACTCGTATAACCGGGGGTTGGTGAATTCACCCCTCCACTTT
d_gene: -
v_gene: TRBV6-2/TRBV6-3
j_gene: TRBJ1-6
abundance: few

CDR3aa: CASSQIAGARTNEKLFF
CDR3nt: TGTGCCAGCAGCCAAATCGCAGGGGCGCGCACTAATGAAAAACTGTTTTTT
d_gene: -
v_gene: TRBV5-6
j_gene: TRBJ1-4
abundance: -

CDR3aa: CATSRDLSGPNTEAFF
CDR3nt: TGTGCCACCAGCAGAGATCTGAGTGGGCCGAACACTGAAGCTTTCTTT
d_gene: -
v_gene: TRBV15
j_gene: TRBJ1-1
abundance: -

CDR3aa: CASSLQGLAGYRSTDTQYF
CDR3nt: TGTGCCAGCAGCCTTCAGGGACTAGCGGGGTATAGGAGCACAGATACGCAGTATTTT
d_gene: TRBD2
v_gene: TRBV3-1/TRBV3-2
j_gene: TRBJ2-3
abundance: once

CDR3aa: CATRGGSTDTQYF
CDR3nt: TGCGCCACGCGGGGGGGCTCCACAGATACGCAGTATTTT
d_gene: TRBD2
v_gene: TRBV10-2
j_gene: TRBJ2-3
abundance: -

CDR3aa: CSVIYRGLDNEQFF
CDR3nt: TGCAGCGTTATTTACAGGGGGTTGGACAATGAGCAGTTCTTC
d_gene: TRBD1
v_gene: TRBV29-1
j_gene: TRBJ2-1
abundance: -

CDR3aa: CASSLGWPQGPEAFF
CDR3nt: TGTGCCAGCAGCTTAGGATGGCCCCAGGGGCCTGAAGCTTTCTTT
d_gene: -
v_gene: TRBV7-8
j_gene: TRBJ1-1
abundance: -

CDR3aa: CASSLADRQGFSF
CDR3nt: TGCGCCAGCAGCTTGGCGGACCGACAGGGGTTTTCCTTC
d_gene: TRBD1
v_gene: TRBV5-1
j_gene: TRBJ1-2
abundance: -

CDR3aa: CASSYGGPYSYEQYF
CDR3nt: TGTGCCAGCAGTTACGGGGGGCCGTACTCCTACGAGCAGTACTTC
d_gene: -
v_gene: TRBV28
j_gene: TRBJ2-7
abundance: once

CDR3aa: CASSSQSGRNGDTQYF
CDR3nt: TGTGCCAGCAGTTCCCAAAGCGGTCGGAATGGCGATACGCAGTATTTT
d_gene: -
v_gene: TRBV25-1
j_gene: TRBJ2-3
abundance: -

CDR3aa: CASLMRSGNTIYF
CDR3nt: TGTGCCAGTCTAATGAGGTCTGGAAACACCATATATTTT
d_gene: -
v_gene: TRBV19
j_gene: TRBJ1-3
abundance: -

CDR3aa: CAIRQGGQINEKLFF
CDR3nt: TGTGCCATCAGACAAGGGGGACAGATTAATGAAAAACTGTTTTTT
d_gene: TRBD1
v_gene: TRBV10-3
j_gene: TRBJ1-4
abundance: -

CDR3aa: CASNRNTGELFF
CDR3nt: TGTGCCAGCAACAGGAACACCGGGGAGCTGTTTTTT
d_gene: -
v_gene: TRBV9
j_gene: TRBJ2-2
abundance: -